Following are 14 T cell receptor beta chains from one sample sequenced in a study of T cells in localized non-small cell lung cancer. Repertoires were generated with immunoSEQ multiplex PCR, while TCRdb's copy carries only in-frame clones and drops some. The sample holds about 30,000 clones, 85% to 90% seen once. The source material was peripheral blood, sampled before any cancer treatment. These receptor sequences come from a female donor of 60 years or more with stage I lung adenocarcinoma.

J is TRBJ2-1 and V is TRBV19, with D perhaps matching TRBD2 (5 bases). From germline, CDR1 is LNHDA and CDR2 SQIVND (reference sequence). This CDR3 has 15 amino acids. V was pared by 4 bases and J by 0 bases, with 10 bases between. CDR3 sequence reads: CASSRSGSSYNEQFF. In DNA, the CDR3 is TGTGCCAGTAGTAGGTCGGGAAGCTCCTACAATGAGCAGTTCTTC. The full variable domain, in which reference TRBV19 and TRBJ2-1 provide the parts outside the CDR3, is DGGITQSPKYLFRKEGQNVTLSCEQNLNHDAMYWYRQDPGQGLRLIYYSQIVNDFQKGDIAEGYSVSREKKESFPLTVTSAQKNPTAFYLCASSRSGSSYNEQFFGPGTRLTVL.

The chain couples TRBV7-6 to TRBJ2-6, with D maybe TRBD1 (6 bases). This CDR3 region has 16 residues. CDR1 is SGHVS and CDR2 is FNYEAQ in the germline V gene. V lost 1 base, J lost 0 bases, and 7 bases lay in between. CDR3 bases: TGTGCCAGCAGCTTAGAAGGGGGCTCTGGGGCCAACGTCCTGACTTTC. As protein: CASSLEGGSGANVLTF.

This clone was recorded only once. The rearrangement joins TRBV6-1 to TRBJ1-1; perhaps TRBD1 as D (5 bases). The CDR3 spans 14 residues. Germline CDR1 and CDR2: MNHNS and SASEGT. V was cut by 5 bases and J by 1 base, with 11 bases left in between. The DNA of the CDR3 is TGTGCCAGCAGTTCCGGGACGGCGAACACTGAAGCTTTCTTT. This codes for CASSSGTANTEAFF.

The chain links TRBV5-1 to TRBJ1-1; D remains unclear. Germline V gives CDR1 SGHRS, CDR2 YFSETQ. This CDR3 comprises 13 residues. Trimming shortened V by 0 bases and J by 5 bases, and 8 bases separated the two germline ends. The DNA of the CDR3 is TGCGCCAGCAGCTTGGAGGTGGGAACTGAAGCTTTCTTT. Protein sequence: CASSLEVGTEAFF.

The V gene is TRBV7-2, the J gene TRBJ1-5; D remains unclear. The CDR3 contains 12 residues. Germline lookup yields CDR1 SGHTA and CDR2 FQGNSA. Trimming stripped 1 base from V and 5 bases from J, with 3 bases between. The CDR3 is CASSLGDQPQHF. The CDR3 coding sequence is TGTGCCAGCAGCTTAGGTGATCAGCCCCAGCATTTT.

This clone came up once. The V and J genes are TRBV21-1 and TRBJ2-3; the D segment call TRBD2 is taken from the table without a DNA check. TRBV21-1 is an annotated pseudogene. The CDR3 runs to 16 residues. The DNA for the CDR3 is TGTGCCAGCAGCCCTCATGGGCGGGGCGGGACAGATACGCAGTATTTT. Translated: CASSPHGRGGTDTQYF.

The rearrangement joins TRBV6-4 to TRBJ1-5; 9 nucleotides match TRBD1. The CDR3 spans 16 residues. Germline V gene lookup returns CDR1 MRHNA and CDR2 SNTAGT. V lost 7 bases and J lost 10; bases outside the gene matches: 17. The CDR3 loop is CASKEARTGVDCPQHF. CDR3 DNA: TGTGCCAGCAAGGAGGCTCGGACAGGGGTGGATTGCCCCCAGCATTTT.

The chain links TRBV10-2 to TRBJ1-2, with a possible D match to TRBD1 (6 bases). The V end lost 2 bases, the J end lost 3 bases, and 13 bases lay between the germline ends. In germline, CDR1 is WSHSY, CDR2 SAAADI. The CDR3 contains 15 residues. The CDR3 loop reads CASSETGGRDYGYTF. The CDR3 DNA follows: TGCGCCAGCAGTGAGACGGGGGGGCGCGACTATGGCTACACCTTC.

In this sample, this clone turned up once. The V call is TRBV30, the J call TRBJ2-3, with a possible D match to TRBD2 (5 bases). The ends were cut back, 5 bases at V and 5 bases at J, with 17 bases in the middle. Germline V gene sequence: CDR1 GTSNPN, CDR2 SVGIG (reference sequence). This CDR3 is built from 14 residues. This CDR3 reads CAWYGKDRVDTQYF. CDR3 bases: TGTGCCTGGTACGGGAAAGATAGGGTAGATACGCAGTATTTT.

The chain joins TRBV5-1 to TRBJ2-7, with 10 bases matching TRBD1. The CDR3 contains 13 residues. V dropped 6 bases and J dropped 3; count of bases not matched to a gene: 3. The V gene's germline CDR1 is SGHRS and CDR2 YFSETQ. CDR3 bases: TGCGCCAGCACCCGGACAGGGGGCTACGAGCAGTACTTC. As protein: CASTRTGGYEQYF.

The CDR3 here is CASGFRRMGTGELFF. CDR3 sequence (DNA): TGTGCTAGTGGTTTCAGGAGGATGGGGACCGGGGAGCTGTTTTTT. The chain employs TRBV12-5 and TRBJ2-2; weak D call: TRBD2 (5 bases). The CDR3 totals 15 residues. Germline V CDR1 and CDR2: LGHNT, FRNRAP. Trimming removed 3 bases from V and 5 bases from J, with 13 bases in between.

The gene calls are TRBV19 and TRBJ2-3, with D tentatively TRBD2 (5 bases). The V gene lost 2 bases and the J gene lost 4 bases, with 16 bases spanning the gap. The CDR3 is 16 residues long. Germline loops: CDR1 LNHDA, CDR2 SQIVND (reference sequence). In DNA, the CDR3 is TGTGCCAGTAGTATAAGGCCACCGCCTAGCCCAGATACGCAGTATTTT. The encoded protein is CASSIRPPPSPDTQYF.

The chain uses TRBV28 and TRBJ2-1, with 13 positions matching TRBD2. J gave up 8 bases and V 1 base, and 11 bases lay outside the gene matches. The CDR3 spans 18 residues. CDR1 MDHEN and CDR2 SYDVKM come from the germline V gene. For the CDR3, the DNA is TGTGCCAGCAGTTTATCTAACTTACTAGCGGGAGGGTACGATGAGCAGTTCTTC. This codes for CASSLSNLLAGGYDEQFF.

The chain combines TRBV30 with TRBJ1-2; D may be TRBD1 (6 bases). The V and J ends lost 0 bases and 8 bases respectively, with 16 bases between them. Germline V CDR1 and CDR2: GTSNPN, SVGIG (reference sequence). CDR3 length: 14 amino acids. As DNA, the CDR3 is TGTGCCTGGAGTGTACTGGGGGGGGCGTCGGGCTACACCTTC. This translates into CAWSVLGGASGYTF.